These T cell receptor beta chains were read from a single sample in a study of synovial regulatory T cells in juvenile arthritis. The repertoire was sequenced with immunoSEQ multiplex PCR; TCRdb's copy has only in-frame clones and lacks some. This table holds around 10,000 clones. Sequenced input: Treg cells from blood. These receptors were taken from a donor between 2 and 29 years old with juvenile idiopathic arthritis. Each CDR3 is given with its conserved first and last residue. Only part of the rows carry a size: once, few, many, or a class if the clone is expanded.

J | size | V | CDR3
TRBJ1-2 | medium-sized | TRBV7-2 | CASSLVRRSWGHGYTF
TRBJ2-7 | . | TRBV18 | CASSSTGGVGQYF
TRBJ1-3 | . | TRBV7-9 | CASSPLGGSGNTIYF
TRBJ2-7 | . | TRBV18 | CASSPPVLANEQYF
TRBJ1-1 | . | TRBV10-3 | CAIRGSTEAFF
TRBJ2-2 | . | TRBV6-4 | CASSWNQNTGELFF
TRBJ1-2 | . | TRBV6-1 | CASSDIRDGFYGYTF
TRBJ1-2 | . | TRBV19 | CASRWTESYGYTF
TRBJ1-1 | . | TRBV20-1 | CSAGDRIEAFF
TRBJ2-7 | . | TRBV5-1 | CASSLEDEQYF
TRBJ1-1 | . | TRBV4-1 | CASSQRDTLNTEAFF
TRBJ1-2 | . | TRBV18 | CASSPPRHGPNYGYTF
TRBJ1-6 | . | TRBV27 | CASSFQGSPLHF
TRBJ1-4 | . | TRBV4-2 | CASSQSQGWVGEKLFF
TRBJ1-2 | . | TRBV5-4 | CASSHGTLTNYGYTF
TRBJ1-6 | . | TRBV5-4 | CASSRTDNSPLHF
TRBJ1-3 | . | TRBV19 | CASREDRSRRNTIYF
TRBJ1-5 | . | TRBV10-3 | CAISVGGGNQPQHF
TRBJ1-2 | . | TRBV6-5 | CASRRFGDGYTF
TRBJ1-3 | . | TRBV6-5 | CASATEVKNTIYF
TRBJ1-2 | . | TRBV5-6 | CASSSLGTGGYGYTF
TRBJ2-2 | . | TRBV7-3 | CASSSLNTGELFF
TRBJ1-1 | . | TRBV7-2 | CASSLGGLTNTEAFF
TRBJ2-3 | . | TRBV18 | CASSGTTDTQYF
TRBJ2-6 | . | TRBV18 | CASSPFGQGLGGANVLTF
TRBJ1-4 | . | TRBV5-6 | CASSLVSAGRNEKLFF
TRBJ1-4 | . | TRBV6-1 | CASSELLAEKLFF
TRBJ1-2 | . | TRBV5-8 | CASTFRQLGYGYTF
TRBJ1-2 | . | TRBV5-1 | CASSLGGPNYGYTF
TRBJ2-1 | . | TRBV14 | CASSPPQGGGREQFF
TRBJ1-1 | . | TRBV18 | CASLGTGRVTEAFF
TRBJ1-5 | . | TRBV18 | CASSLGDNRGRGGQPQHF
TRBJ1-6 | . | TRBV6-5 | CASGPGQGRLSPLHF
TRBJ1-4 | . | TRBV6-5 | CAVRQGGTEKLFF
TRBJ2-7 | . | TRBV7-6 | CASSLRDRGRRYEQYF
TRBJ2-7 | . | TRBV7-6 | CASSFGISGGYYEQYF
TRBJ2-7 | . | TRBV18 | CASSPPKTGGLYEQYF
TRBJ2-7 | . | TRBV4-3 | CASSQDVRGFYEQYF
TRBJ1-1 | . | TRBV18 | CASSPLRDLPNTEAFF
TRBJ2-1 | . | TRBV21-1 | CASSKGGPLGSSYNEQFF
TRBJ1-4 | . | TRBV4-1 | CASSQDVGQRREKLFF
TRBJ2-3 | . | TRBV5-4 | CASSFGADSTDTQYF
TRBJ1-1 | . | TRBV4-3 | CASSQVQGLAEAFF
TRBJ2-7 | . | TRBV4-3 | CASSQRGGDYEQYF
TRBJ2-3 | . | TRBV12-5 | CASGTTLQDSTDTQYF